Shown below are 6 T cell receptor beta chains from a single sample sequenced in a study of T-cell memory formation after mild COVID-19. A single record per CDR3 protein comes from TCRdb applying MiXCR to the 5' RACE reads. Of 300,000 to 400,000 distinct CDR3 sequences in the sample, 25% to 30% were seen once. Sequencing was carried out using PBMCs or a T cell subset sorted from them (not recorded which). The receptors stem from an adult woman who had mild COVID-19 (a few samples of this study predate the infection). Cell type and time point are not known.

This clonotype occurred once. The DNA of the CDR3 is TGTGCCAGCAGCCAACTTCCGGGACGTCGCGATGGCTACACCTTC. This codes for CASSQLPGRRDGYTF. The rearrangement joins TRBV14 to TRBJ1-2; a possible D gene is TRBD1 (5 bases). V lost 2 bases and J 6 bases, leaving 16 bases between the germline ends. Germline V lookup: CDR1 SGHDN, CDR2 FVKESK. The CDR3 extends over 15 amino acids.

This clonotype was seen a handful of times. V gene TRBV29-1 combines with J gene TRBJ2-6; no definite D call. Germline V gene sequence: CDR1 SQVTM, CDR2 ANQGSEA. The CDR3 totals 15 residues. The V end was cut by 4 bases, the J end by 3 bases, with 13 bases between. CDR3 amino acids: CSVVLWGSGANVLTF. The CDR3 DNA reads TGCAGCGTTGTTTTATGGGGAAGTGGGGCCAACGTCCTGACTTTC.

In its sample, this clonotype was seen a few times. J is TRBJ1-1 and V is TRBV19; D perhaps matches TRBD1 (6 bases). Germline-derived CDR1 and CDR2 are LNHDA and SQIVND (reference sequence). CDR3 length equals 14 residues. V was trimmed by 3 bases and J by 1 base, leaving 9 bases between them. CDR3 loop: CASSIGQSNTEAFF. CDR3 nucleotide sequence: TGTGCCAGTAGTATCGGACAGTCGAACACTGAAGCTTTCTTT.

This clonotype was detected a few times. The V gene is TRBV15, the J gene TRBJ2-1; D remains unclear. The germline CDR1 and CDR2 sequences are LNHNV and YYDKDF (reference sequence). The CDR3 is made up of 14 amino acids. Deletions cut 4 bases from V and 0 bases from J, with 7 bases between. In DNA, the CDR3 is TGTGCCACCAGCACCTGGAGCTCCTACAATGAGCAGTTCTTC. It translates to CATSTWSSYNEQFF.

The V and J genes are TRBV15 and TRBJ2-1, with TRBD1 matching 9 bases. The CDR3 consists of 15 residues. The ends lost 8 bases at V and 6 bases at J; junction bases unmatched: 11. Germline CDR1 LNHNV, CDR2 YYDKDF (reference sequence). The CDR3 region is CATSRGDRVGNEQFF. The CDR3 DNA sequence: TGTGCCACCTCCCGAGGGGACAGGGTGGGCAATGAGCAGTTCTTC. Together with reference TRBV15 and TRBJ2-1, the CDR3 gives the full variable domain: DAMVIQNPRYQVTQFGKPVTLSCSQTLNHNVMYWYQQKSSQAPKLLFHYYDKDFNNEADTPDNFQSRRPNTSFCFLDIRSPGLGDTAMYLCATSRGDRVGNEQFFGPGTRLTVL.

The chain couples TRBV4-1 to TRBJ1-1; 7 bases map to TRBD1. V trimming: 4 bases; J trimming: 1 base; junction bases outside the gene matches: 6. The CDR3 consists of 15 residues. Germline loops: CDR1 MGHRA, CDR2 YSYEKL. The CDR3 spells CASSLRTGSNTEAFF. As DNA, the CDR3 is TGCGCCAGCAGCCTAAGGACAGGATCGAACACTGAAGCTTTCTTT.